What follows describes a single T cell receptor beta chain. As yet, its antigen is unknown. The entry originates in a study of cytomegalovirus exposure and HLA in healthy donors. Notes on the study in general: Indistinguishability led to the exclusion of some V segments, TRBV6-2 and TRBV6-3 included. The study labeled 150 to 200 TCR beta chains cytomegalovirus-associated. In a later analysis, a genetic analysis reported fewer productive-TCR N-insertions in an Asian-associated ancestry cluster than the cohort average.

The germline V gene has CDR1 KGHSH and CDR2 LQKENI. The CDR3 is made up of 14 amino acids. The junction had 5 bases not matched to a gene; V was cut back by 6 bases and J by 5 bases. The study ran its PCR with 60 Vbeta and 13 Jbeta primers. Profiling relied on immunoSEQ multiplex PCR, and the TCRdb table lists in-frame clones only, not all of them. The sample yields tens of thousands of clones, 84% seen once. The material sequenced was PBMCs. The chain carries TRBV18 and TRBJ2-7, with TRBD1 matching 12 bases. This TCR was recovered from a man in his sixties or seventies in good health and CMV-seropositive. CDR3 in amino acids: CASSPGQGANEQYF. The CDR3 DNA reads as TGTGCCAGCTCCCCGGGACAGGGGGCAAACGAGCAGTACTTC. Full variable domain (outside the CDR3, taken from reference TRBV18 and TRBJ2-7): NAGVMQNPRHLVRRRGQEARLRCSPMKGHSHVYWYRQLPEEGLKFMVYLQKENIIDESGMPKERFSAEFPKEGPSILRIQQVVRGDSAAYFCASSPGQGANEQYFGPGTRLTVT.